One and the same sample provided the 8 T cell receptor beta chains below, sequenced in a study of Graves' ophthalmopathy and Graves' hyperthyroidism. The authors amplified TCR beta CDR3 regions, and they did so from RNA transcripts for repertoire sequencing. HTBI primers were employed in first-round RT-PCR, then a second-round multiplex PCR followed. TCRdb re-analysed the multiplex PCR reads in MiXCR, keeping a single row per CDR3 protein. Here the sample spans approximately 160,000 distinct CDR3 sequences, just under 40% being singletons. The sequenced sample was peripheral blood. The source of these receptors is a man aged 25 to 40 with Graves' ophthalmopathy.

This clonotype was detected ten times or more. V gene TRBV28 combines with J gene TRBJ1-2, with TRBD1 identical over 7 bases. Germline CDR1 is MDHEN and CDR2 is SYDVKM. There are 17 residues in the CDR3. V trimming: 6 bases; J trimming: 7 bases; junction bases outside the gene matches: 20. The DNA of the CDR3 is TGTGCCAGCAGCCATTCGGACAGGATGGGTCTCAGAGGTGGCTACACCTTC. Residues: CASSHSDRMGLRGGYTF.

The table lists this clonotype with many counts. This chain joins TRBV27 and TRBJ1-2; no definite D call. In germline, CDR1 is MNHEY, CDR2 SMNVEV (reference sequence). Trimming removed 5 bases at V and 4 bases at J, with 14 bases between. The CDR3 contains 14 residues. The DNA of the CDR3 is TGTGCCAGCAGTCCCTTTGAGGGTGGCTATGGCTACACCTTC. Translated: CASSPFEGGYGYTF.

The rearrangement joins TRBV12-3 or TRBV12-4 to TRBJ2-7; TRBD2 agrees at 11 bases. The CDR3 is 16 amino acids. The V and J ends lost 5 bases and 3 bases, in that order; junction bases with no gene match: 9. CDR3 amino acids: CASSEGAGTSGYEQYF. CDR3 sequence (DNA): TGTGCCAGCAGTGAAGGAGCAGGGACTAGCGGCTACGAGCAGTACTTC.

This sequence joins TRBV19 and TRBJ1-2; D possibly corresponds to TRBD1 (5 bases). V shed 4 bases and J shed 4 bases, with 16 bases lying between them. This CDR3 spans 15 amino acids. The germline V gene has CDR1 LNHDA and CDR2 SQIVND (reference sequence). CDR3 bases: TGTGCCAGTAGTAGTGGTCATAGGGGCCCCTATGGCTACACCTTC. This encodes CASSSGHRGPYGYTF.

This clonotype was seen repeatedly, ten times or more. V is TRBV12-3 or TRBV12-4 and J is TRBJ2-7, with D possibly matching TRBD1 (7 bases). V was pared by 3 bases and J by 7 bases, with 13 bases between. The CDR3 contains 13 residues. The CDR3 reads CASSLQGGPEQYF. The CDR3 DNA is TGTGCCAGCAGTTTGCAGGGGGGTCCTGAGCAGTACTTC.

The genes are TRBV7-8 and TRBJ2-5; D is unclear. Germline CDR1 reads SGHVS; CDR2 reads FQNEAQ. The CDR3 has 12 amino acids. V was pared by 6 bases and J by 5 bases, with 10 bases between. CDR3 residues: CASSRIGETQYF. The CDR3 bases are TGTGCCAGCAGTCGGATCGGTGAGACCCAGTACTTC.

This chain joins TRBV29-1 and TRBJ1-5; 9 bases are shared with TRBD1. Per germline, CDR1 SQVTM and CDR2 ANQGSEA. V was pared by 6 bases and J by 6 bases, with 6 bases of the junction left unmatched. CDR3 length: 13 residues. The CDR3 DNA follows: TGCAGCGTGGTGGGACAGGGCACTCAGCCCCAGCATTTT. Encoded protein: CSVVGQGTQPQHF.

This clonotype was observed a handful of times. The rearrangement joins TRBV2 to TRBJ2-5, with a tentative D call TRBD1 (5 bases). V gave up 8 bases and J gave up 5 bases, with 15 bases separating them. CDR1 is SNHLY and CDR2 is FYNNEI in the germline V gene. This CDR3 contains 13 residues. CDR3 protein: CASYLPGKETQYF. CDR3 sequence (DNA): TGTGCCAGCTACTTACCAGGGAAGGAGACCCAGTACTTC. Full variable domain (outside the CDR3, taken from reference TRBV2 and TRBJ2-5): EPEVTQTPSHQVTQMGQEVILRCVPISNHLYFYWYRQILGQKVEFLVSFYNNEISEKSEIFDDQFSVERPDGSNFTLKIRSTKLEDSAMYFCASYLPGKETQYFGPGTRLLVL.